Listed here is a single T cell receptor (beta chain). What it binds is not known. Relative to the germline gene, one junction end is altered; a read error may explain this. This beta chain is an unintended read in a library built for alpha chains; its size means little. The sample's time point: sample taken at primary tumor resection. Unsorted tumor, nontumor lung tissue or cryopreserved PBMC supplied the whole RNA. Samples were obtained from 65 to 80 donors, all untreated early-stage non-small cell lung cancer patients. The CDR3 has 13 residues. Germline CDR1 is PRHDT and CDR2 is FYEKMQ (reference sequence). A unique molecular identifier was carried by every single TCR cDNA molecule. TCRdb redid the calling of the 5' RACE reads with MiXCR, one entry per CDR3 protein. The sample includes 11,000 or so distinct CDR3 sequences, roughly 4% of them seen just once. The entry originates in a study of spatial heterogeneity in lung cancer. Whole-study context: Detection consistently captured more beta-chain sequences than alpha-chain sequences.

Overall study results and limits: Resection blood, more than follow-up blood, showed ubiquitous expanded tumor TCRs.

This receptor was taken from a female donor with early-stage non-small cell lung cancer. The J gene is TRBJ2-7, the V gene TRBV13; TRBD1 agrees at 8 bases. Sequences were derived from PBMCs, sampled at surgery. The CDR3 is CASSIGQGDEQYF. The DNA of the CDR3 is TGTGCCAGCAGCATAGGACAGGGCGACGAGCAGTACTTC.